This T cell receptor beta chain appears in the sequencing data of a study of T-cell memory formation after mild COVID-19. TCRdb processed the 5' RACE reads anew with MiXCR; each CDR3 protein has one entry. Here the sample spans a few hundred thousand distinct CDR3 sequences, less than 25% being singletons. CDR1 is MGHDK, CDR2 SYGVNS, per germline. The trim removed 3 bases at V and 4 bases at J, leaving 4 bases unmatched. The CDR3 consists of 14 residues. The specimen was PBMCs or a T cell subset sorted from them (not recorded which). V gene TRBV25-1 combines with J gene TRBJ2-7; 9 bases are shared with TRBD1. The sequence came from an adult woman who had mild COVID-19 (a few samples of this study predate the infection). Cell type and time point are not known. CDR3 loop: CASSDGTGPYEQYF. In DNA form, the CDR3 reads TGTGCCAGCAGTGACGGGACAGGGCCGTACGAGCAGTACTTC.